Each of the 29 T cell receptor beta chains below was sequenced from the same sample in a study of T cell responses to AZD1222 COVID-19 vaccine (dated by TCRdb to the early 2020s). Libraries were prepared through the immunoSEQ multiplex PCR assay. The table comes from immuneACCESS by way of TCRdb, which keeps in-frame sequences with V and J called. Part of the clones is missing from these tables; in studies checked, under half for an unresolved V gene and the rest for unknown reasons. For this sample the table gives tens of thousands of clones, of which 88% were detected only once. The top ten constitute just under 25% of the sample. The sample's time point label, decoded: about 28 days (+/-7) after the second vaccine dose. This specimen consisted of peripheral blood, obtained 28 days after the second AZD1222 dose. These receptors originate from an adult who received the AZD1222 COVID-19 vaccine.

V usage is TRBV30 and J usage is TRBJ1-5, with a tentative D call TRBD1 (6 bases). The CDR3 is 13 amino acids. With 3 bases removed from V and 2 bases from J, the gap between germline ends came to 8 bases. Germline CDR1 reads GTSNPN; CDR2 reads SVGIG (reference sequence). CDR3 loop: CAWRAGGNQPQHF. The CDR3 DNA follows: TGTGCCTGGAGAGCAGGGGGCAATCAGCCCCAGCATTTT.

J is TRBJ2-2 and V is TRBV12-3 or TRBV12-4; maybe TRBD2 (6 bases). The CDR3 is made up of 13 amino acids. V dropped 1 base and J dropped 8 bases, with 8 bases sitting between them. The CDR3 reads CASSLGSGGELFF. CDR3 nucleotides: TGTGCCAGCAGTTTAGGGAGCGGGGGGGAGCTGTTTTTT.

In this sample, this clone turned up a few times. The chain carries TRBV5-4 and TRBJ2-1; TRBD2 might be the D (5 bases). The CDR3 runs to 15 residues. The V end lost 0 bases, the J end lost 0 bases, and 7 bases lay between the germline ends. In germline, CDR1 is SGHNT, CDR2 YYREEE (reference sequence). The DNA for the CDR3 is TGTGCCAGCAGCTTGGGGGGAGACTCCTACAATGAGCAGTTCTTC. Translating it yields CASSLGGDSYNEQFF.

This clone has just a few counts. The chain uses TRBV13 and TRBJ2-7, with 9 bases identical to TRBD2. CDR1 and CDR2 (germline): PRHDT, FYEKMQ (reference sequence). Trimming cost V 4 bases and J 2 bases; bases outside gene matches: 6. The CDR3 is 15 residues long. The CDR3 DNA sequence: TGTGCCAGCAGCTCGGGACTAGCTGTCACCTACGAGCAGTACTTC. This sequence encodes CASSSGLAVTYEQYF.

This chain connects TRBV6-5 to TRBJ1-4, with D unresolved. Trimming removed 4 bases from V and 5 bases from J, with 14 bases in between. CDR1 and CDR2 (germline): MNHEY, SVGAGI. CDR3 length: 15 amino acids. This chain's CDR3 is CASSSQSIENEKLFF. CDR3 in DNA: TGTGCCAGCAGTTCCCAGAGTATCGAGAATGAAAAACTGTTTTTT.

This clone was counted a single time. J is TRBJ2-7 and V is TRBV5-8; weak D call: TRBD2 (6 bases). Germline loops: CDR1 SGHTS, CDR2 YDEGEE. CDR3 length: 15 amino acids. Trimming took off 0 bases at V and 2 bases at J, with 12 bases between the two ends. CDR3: CASSLGGETTYEQYF. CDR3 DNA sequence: TGTGCCAGCAGCTTGGGCGGGGAGACGACCTACGAGCAGTACTTC.

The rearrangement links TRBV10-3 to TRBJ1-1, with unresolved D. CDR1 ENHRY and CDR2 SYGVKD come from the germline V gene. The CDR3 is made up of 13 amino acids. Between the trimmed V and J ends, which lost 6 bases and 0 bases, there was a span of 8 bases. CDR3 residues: CAISGALNTEAFF. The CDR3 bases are TGTGCCATCAGCGGAGCCTTGAACACTGAAGCTTTCTTT.

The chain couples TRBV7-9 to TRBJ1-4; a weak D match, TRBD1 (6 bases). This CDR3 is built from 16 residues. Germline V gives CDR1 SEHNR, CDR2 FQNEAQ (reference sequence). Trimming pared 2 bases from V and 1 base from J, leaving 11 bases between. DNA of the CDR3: TGTGCCAGCAGCTTAATGGGGGCCCTAACTAATGAAAAACTGTTTTTT. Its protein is CASSLMGALTNEKLFF.

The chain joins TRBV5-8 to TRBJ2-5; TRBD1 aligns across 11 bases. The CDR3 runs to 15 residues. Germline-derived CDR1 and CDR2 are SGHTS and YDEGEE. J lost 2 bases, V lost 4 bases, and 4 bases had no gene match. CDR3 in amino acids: CASSPGTGGQETQYF. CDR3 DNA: TGTGCCAGCAGCCCCGGGACAGGGGGTCAAGAGACCCAGTACTTC.

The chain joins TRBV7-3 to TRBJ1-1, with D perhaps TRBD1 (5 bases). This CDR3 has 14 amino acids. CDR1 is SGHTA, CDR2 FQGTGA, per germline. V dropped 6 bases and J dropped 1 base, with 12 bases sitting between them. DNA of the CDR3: TGTGCCAGCAGTATTGACAGTTCGAACACTGAAGCTTTCTTT. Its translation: CASSIDSSNTEAFF.

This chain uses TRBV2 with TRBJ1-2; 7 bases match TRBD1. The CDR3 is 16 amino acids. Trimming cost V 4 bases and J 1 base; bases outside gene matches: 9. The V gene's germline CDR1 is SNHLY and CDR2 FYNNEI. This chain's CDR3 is CASSVGAGQLNYGYTF. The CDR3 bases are TGTGCCAGCAGTGTAGGGGCGGGACAGCTTAACTATGGCTACACCTTC.

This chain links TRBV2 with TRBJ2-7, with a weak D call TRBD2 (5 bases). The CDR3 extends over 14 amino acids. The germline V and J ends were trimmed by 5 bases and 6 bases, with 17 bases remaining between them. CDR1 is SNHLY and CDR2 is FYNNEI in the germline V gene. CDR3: CASSWELRRLEQYF. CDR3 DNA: TGTGCCAGCAGTTGGGAGCTCCGTCGGCTCGAGCAGTACTTC.

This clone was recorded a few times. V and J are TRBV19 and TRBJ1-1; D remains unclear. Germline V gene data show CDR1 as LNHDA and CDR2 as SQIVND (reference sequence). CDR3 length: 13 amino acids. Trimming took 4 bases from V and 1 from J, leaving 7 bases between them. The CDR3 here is CASSSAENTEAFF. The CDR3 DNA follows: TGTGCCAGTAGTAGTGCAGAGAACACTGAAGCTTTCTTT.

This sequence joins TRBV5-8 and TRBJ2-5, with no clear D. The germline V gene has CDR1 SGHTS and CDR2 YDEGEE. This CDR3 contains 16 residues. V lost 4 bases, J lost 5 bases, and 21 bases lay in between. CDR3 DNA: TGTGCCAGCAGCGTCGCAGGTTCGTCCGCTGGGGAGACCCAGTACTTC. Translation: CASSVAGSSAGETQYF.

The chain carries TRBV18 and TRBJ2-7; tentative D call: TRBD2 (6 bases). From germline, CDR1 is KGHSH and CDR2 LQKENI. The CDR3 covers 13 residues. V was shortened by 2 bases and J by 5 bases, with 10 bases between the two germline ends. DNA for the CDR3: TGTGCCAGCTCACCAGGGCGGGGTGACGAGCAGTACTTC. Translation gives CASSPGRGDEQYF.

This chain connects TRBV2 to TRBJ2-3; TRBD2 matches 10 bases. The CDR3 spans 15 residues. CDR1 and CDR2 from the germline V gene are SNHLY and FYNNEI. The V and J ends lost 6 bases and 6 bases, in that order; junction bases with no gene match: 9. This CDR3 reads CASSVSGGSGDTQYF. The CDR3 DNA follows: TGTGCCAGCAGCGTTAGCGGGGGGTCAGGGGATACGCAGTATTTT.

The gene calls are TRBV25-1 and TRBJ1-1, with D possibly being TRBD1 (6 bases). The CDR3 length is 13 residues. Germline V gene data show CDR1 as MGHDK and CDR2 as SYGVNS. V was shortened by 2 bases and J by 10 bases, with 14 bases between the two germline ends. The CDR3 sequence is CASSERDGGGAFF. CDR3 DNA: TGTGCCAGCAGTGAAAGGGACGGAGGGGGAGCTTTCTTT.

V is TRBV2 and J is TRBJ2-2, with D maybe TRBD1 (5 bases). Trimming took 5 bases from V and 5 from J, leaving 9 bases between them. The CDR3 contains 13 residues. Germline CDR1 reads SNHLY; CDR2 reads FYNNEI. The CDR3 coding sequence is TGTGCCAGCAGTTACAGGACAACCGGGGAGCTGTTTTTT. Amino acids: CASSYRTTGELFF.

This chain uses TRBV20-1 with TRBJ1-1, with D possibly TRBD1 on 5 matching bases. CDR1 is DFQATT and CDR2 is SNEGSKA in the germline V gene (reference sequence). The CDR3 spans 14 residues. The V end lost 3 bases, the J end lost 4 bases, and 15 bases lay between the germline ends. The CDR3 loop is CSASGSAGPTEAFF. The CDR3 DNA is TGCAGTGCTAGTGGCTCTGCAGGGCCCACTGAAGCTTTCTTT.

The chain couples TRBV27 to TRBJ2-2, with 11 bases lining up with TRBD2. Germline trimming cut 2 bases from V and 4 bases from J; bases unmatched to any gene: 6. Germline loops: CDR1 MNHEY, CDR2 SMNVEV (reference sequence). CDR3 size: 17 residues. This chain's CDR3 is CASSLLAGGGSTGELFF. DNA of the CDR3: TGTGCCAGCAGTTTACTAGCGGGGGGAGGTAGCACCGGGGAGCTGTTTTTT.

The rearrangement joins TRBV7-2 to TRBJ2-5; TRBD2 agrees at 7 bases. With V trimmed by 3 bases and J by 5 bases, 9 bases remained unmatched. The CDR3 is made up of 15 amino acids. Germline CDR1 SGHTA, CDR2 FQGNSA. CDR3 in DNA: TGTGCCAGCAGCTTCGCGGGAGAGGTTGGCGAGACCCAGTACTTC. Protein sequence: CASSFAGEVGETQYF.

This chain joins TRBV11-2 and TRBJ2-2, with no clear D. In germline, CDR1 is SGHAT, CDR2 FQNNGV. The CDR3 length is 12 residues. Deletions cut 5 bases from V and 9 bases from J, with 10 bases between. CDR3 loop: CASSRVERELFF. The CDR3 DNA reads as TGTGCCAGCAGCCGCGTTGAGAGGGAGCTGTTTTTT.

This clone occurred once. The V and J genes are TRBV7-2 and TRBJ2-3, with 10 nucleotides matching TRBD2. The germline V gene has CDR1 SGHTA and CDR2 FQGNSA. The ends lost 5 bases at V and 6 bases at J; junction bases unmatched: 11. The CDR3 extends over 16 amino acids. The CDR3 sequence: CASSPWVAGGSDTQYF. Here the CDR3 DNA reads TGTGCCAGCAGCCCCTGGGTAGCGGGAGGAAGCGATACGCAGTATTTT.

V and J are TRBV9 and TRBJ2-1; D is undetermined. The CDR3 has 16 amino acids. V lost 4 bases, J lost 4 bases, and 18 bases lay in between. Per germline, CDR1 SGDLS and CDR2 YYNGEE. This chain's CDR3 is CASSTQAAKAYNEQFF. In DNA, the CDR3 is TGTGCCAGCAGCACCCAGGCGGCCAAAGCGTACAATGAGCAGTTCTTC. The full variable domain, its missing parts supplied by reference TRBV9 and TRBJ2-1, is DSGVTQTPKHLITATGQRVTLRCSPRSGDLSVYWYQQSLDQGLQFLIQYYNGEERAKGNILERFSAQQFPDLHSELNLSSLELGDSALYFCASSTQAAKAYNEQFFGPGTRLTVL.

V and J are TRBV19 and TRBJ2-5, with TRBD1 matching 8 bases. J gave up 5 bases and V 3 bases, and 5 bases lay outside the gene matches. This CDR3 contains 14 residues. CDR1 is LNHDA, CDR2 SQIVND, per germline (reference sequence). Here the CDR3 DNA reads TGTGCCAGTAGTATGCACGGGGACAGGGAGACCCAGTACTTC. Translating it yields CASSMHGDRETQYF.

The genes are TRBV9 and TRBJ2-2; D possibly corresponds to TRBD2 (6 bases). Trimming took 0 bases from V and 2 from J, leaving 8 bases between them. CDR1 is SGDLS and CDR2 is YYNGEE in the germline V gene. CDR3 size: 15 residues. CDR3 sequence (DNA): TGTGCCAGCAGCGTAGCGGGAGATAACACCGGGGAGCTGTTTTTT. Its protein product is CASSVAGDNTGELFF.

CDR3 DNA: TGTGCCAGCACCGCCGGGACAGGGCTGGGTGGGGCCAACGTCCTGACTTTC. Translated: CASTAGTGLGGANVLTF. The rearrangement uses TRBV7-2 and TRBJ2-6; 9 nucleotides line up with TRBD1. Germline V gene data show CDR1 as SGHTA and CDR2 as FQGNSA. The CDR3 is 17 amino acids. The V segment lost 7 bases and the J segment 3 bases; nucleotides outside the gene matches: 10.

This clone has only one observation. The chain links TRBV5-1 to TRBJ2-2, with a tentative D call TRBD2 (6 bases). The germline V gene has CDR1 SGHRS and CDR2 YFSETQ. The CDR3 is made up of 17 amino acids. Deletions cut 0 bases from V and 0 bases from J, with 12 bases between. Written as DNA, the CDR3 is TGCGCCAGCAGCTTGGTGGGAGGACTAACGAACACCGGGGAGCTGTTTTTT. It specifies CASSLVGGLTNTGELFF.

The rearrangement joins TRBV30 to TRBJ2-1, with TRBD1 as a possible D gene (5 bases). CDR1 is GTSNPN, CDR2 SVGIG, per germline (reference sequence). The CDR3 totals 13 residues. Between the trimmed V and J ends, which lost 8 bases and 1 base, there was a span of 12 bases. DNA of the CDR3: TGTGCCGGCGGCCAGGGATCCTACAATGAGCAGTTCTTC. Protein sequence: CAGGQGSYNEQFF.